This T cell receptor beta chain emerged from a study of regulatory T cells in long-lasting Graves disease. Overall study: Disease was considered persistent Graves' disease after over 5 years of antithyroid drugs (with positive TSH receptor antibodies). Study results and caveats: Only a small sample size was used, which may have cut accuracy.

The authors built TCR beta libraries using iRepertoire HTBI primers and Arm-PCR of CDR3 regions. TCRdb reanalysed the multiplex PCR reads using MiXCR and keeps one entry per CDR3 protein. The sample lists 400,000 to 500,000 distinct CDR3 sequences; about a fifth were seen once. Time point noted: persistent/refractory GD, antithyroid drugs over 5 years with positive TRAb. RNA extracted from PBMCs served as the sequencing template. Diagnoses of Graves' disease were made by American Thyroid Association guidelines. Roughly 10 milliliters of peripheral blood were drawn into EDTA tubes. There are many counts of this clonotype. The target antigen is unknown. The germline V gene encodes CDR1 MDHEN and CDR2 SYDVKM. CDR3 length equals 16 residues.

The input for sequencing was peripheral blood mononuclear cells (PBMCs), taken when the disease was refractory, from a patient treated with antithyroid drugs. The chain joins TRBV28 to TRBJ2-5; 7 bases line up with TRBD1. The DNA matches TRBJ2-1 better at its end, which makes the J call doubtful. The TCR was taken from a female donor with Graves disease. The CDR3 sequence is CASSLEQGNYYNEQFF. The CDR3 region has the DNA TGTGCCAGCAGTTTAGAACAGGGGAATTATTACAATGAGCAGTTCTTC.